This entry concerns a single T cell receptor beta chain. Antigen: not known. The time point denotes: sample taken at primary tumor resection. Whole RNA from tumor, nontumor lung or frozen PBMC was sequenced unsorted. The CDR3 length is 16 residues. The V segment lost 0 bases and the J segment 3 bases; nucleotides outside the gene matches: 8. Germline V lookup: CDR1 WSHSY, CDR2 SAAADI. This sample is drawn from a study of spatial heterogeneity in lung cancer. Study in general: Detected beta-chain sequences consistently exceeded alpha-chain sequences. A T cell module score from matched bulk RNA-seq correlated strongly with TCR transcript counts in tumor regions. Broader study findings: How many expanded intratumoral alpha and beta TCRs were present tracked the tumor mutation count, which was a count of nonsynonymous mutations. Counts for ubiquitous and regional expanded TCRs went along with ubiquitous and regional nonsynonymous mutations, respectively.

From the 5' RACE reads, TCRdb called clonotypes with MiXCR, one entry per CDR3 protein. The sample records just under 9,500 distinct CDR3 sequences, roughly 8.8% being singletons. The TCR was taken from a male donor with early-stage non-small cell lung cancer. J is TRBJ2-7 and V is TRBV10-2; 7 nucleotides align to TRBD1. This sample comprised lung tumor tissue, obtained at surgery. The CDR3, as DNA: TGCGCCAGCAGTGAGTCGAGGGGACAGTTGGGCTACGAGCAGTACTTC. As protein: CASSESRGQLGYEQYF.